Presented here are 15 T cell receptor beta chains from one specimen sequenced in a study of blood T cell repertoires in COVID-19. The protocol was immunoSEQ multiplex PCR, while the TCRdb copy is restricted to in-frame clones and leaves out a portion. The table includes fewer than 250,000 clones, roughly 84% detected once. Sequencing was performed on peripheral blood. Source of these receptors: a human donor in a cohort sampled during active COVID-19.

This clone was observed a handful of times. Written as DNA, the CDR3 is TGCGCCAGCAGCCAAAGGGAGCGCTACACCTTC. As protein: CASSQRERYTF. V and J are TRBV4-1 and TRBJ1-2; D ambiguous. CDR1 is MGHRA, CDR2 YSYEKL, per germline. The CDR3 spans 11 residues. The V end lost 2 bases, the J end lost 9 bases, and 7 bases lay between the germline ends.

The chain combines TRBV7-9 with TRBJ2-2; D is possibly TRBD1 (6 bases). V gave up 0 bases and J gave up 15 bases, with 8 bases separating them. The germline V gene encodes CDR1 SEHNR and CDR2 FQNEAQ (reference sequence). The CDR3 has 11 amino acids. The CDR3 is CASSLAGAVFF. DNA of the CDR3: TGTGCCAGCAGCTTAGCGGGGGCGGTGTTTTTT. The full variable domain, its missing parts supplied by reference TRBV7-9 and TRBJ2-2, is DTGVSQNPRHKITKRGQNVTFRCDPISEHNRLYWYRQTLGQGPEFLTYFQNEAQLEKSRLLSDRFSAERPKGSFSTLEIQRTEQGDSAMYLCASSLAGAVFFGEGSRLTVL.

This chain links TRBV30 with TRBJ1-5, with D hard to call. CDR1 is GTSNPN and CDR2 is SVGIG in the germline V gene (reference sequence). The V and J ends lost 2 bases and 5 bases respectively, with 13 bases between them. This CDR3 is built from 14 residues. The CDR3 DNA sequence: TGTGCCTGGAGTCTCGGTCGGTCATATCAGCCCCAGCATTTT. It is translated as CAWSLGRSYQPQHF.

The chain's CDR3 is CASRSDWSVTGELFF. CDR3 coding DNA: TGCGCCAGCAGGTCGGACTGGTCGGTCACCGGGGAGCTGTTTTTT. J is TRBJ2-2 and V is TRBV5-1; perhaps TRBD2 as D (5 bases). Per the germline V gene, CDR1 is SGHRS and CDR2 is YFSETQ. The CDR3 extends over 15 amino acids. V was pared by 5 bases and J by 4 bases, with 15 bases between.

The chain is built from TRBV5-1 and TRBJ2-5; D is ambiguous. CDR1 is SGHRS and CDR2 is YFSETQ in the germline V gene. V shed 0 bases and J shed 5 bases, with 8 bases lying between them. The CDR3 has 13 residues. This CDR3 is CASSLVPVETQYF. As DNA, the CDR3 is TGCGCCAGCAGCTTGGTTCCCGTGGAGACCCAGTACTTC.

This chain uses TRBV19 with TRBJ1-2; D not certain. There are 15 residues in the CDR3. Per germline, CDR1 LNHDA and CDR2 SQIVND (reference sequence). Trimming left V 4 bases short and J 4 bases short, with 16 bases between. The CDR3 DNA sequence: TGTGCCAGTAGTACCCCTAACAGTAAAAGCTATGGCTACACCTTC. Translating gives CASSTPNSKSYGYTF.

This chain connects TRBV2 to TRBJ2-1; TRBD2 matches 7 bases. The CDR3 has 15 residues. V shed 4 bases, J shed 2 bases, and the junction held 5 bases outside the gene matches. Germline V gene data show CDR1 as SNHLY and CDR2 as FYNNEI. Here the CDR3 reads CASSGSSGPYNEQFF. The CDR3 DNA sequence: TGTGCCAGCAGTGGGTCTAGCGGACCCTACAATGAGCAGTTCTTC.

The rearrangement uses TRBV7-8 and TRBJ2-2; the match to TRBD2 covers 7 bases. The junction had 5 bases not matched to a gene; V was cut back by 5 bases and J by 5 bases. The CDR3 loop spans 14 amino acids. CDR1 and CDR2 from the germline V gene are SGHVS and FQNEAQ. CDR3 bases: TGTGCCAGCAGCCCCTGGGAGGGAACCGGGGAGCTGTTTTTT. It translates to CASSPWEGTGELFF.

The chain recombines TRBV4-1 with TRBJ1-1; D is undetermined. The germline CDR1 and CDR2 sequences are MGHRA and YSYEKL. The CDR3 sequence is 14 residues long. V was trimmed by 0 bases and J by 11 bases, leaving 16 bases between them. Written as DNA, the CDR3 is TGCGCCAGCAGCCAAGATCCAGAGGTGTCCCTGGCTTTCTTT. It is translated as CASSQDPEVSLAFF.

V gene TRBV19 combines with J gene TRBJ2-1; TRBD2 matches at 9 bases. With 1 base clipped from V and 5 bases from J, the junction kept 6 bases outside the gene matches. The CDR3 is made up of 16 amino acids. Germline CDR1 reads LNHDA; CDR2 reads SQIVND (reference sequence). In nucleotides, the CDR3 is TGTGCCAGTAGTATAGGAGGACTAGCGCTAAACAATGAGCAGTTCTTC. This translates into CASSIGGLALNNEQFF.

The J gene is TRBJ2-1, the V gene TRBV3-1 (or the pseudogene TRBV3-2), with D possibly TRBD2 on 6 matching bases. CDR3 length equals 15 residues. V lost 4 bases, J lost 3 bases, and 13 bases lay in between. The germline V gene has CDR1 LGHDT and CDR2 YNNKEL (reference sequence). The DNA of the CDR3 is TGTGCCAGCAGCCCTTCTGGGGGGTACTACAATGAGCAGTTCTTC. Its protein product is CASSPSGGYYNEQFF.

Remarks on this clone: The sample has other DNA sequences that encode this CDR3 too. The chain combines TRBV2 with TRBJ2-3; 8 positions agree with TRBD2. The germline V gene encodes CDR1 SNHLY and CDR2 FYNNEI. V trimming: 6 bases; J trimming: 0 bases; junction bases outside the gene matches: 2. This CDR3 contains 14 residues. The CDR3: CASRLAGSTDTQYF. As DNA, the CDR3 is TGTGCCAGCAGGTTAGCGGGAAGCACAGATACGCAGTATTTT. Full variable domain (outside the CDR3, taken from reference TRBV2 and TRBJ2-3): EPEVTQTPSHQVTQMGQEVILRCVPISNHLYFYWYRQILGQKVEFLVSFYNNEISEKSEIFDDQFSVERPDGSNFTLKIRSTKLEDSAMYFCASRLAGSTDTQYFGPGTRLTVL.

This rearrangement joins TRBV18 to TRBJ1-5; possibly TRBD1 for D (5 bases). CDR3 size: 13 residues. V was pared by 4 bases and J by 4 bases, with 8 bases between. Germline lookup yields CDR1 KGHSH and CDR2 LQKENI. This chain's CDR3 is CASSQQENQPQHF. CDR3 coding DNA: TGTGCCAGCTCACAACAGGAAAATCAGCCCCAGCATTTT.

This clone was detected only a few times. The chain links TRBV6-5 to TRBJ2-2, with D possibly matching TRBD2 (6 bases). Per the germline V gene, CDR1 is MNHEY and CDR2 is SVGAGI. The CDR3 loop spans 15 amino acids. V was cut by 6 bases and J by 5 bases, with 16 bases left in between. The CDR3 DNA follows: TGTGCCAGCAGCTGGGGGGTCCCGGGGACCGGGGAGCTGTTTTTT. It encodes CASSWGVPGTGELFF.

The table lists this clone with a few counts. The rearrangement uses TRBV6-4 and TRBJ2-3; D is unclear. CDR3 size: 12 residues. Trimming cost V 6 bases and J 9 bases, with 13 bases left between them. Germline loops: CDR1 MRHNA, CDR2 SNTAGT. The CDR3 reads CASSGPAGTQYF. CDR3 bases: TGTGCCAGCAGCGGCCCTGCCGGGACGCAGTATTTT.